The 4 T cell receptor beta chains below were found in one sample sequenced in a study of blood T cell repertoires in COVID-19. This table comes from immunoSEQ multiplex PCR, and its TCRdb copy is limited to in-frame clones, with some not included. The profile shows about 220,000 clones, around 84% of them singletons. Specimen: peripheral blood. These receptors were collected from a man in his fifties with active or convalescent COVID-19.

V and J are TRBV3-1 (or the pseudogene TRBV3-2) and TRBJ2-2; 8 bases line up with TRBD2. V lost 4 bases, J lost 5 bases, and 9 bases stayed unmatched. CDR1 and CDR2 (germline): LGHDT, YNNKEL (reference sequence). The CDR3 contains 16 residues. The CDR3 region has the DNA TGTGCCAGCAGCCCTGCCGGTTTAGCGGGGACCGGGGAGCTGTTTTTT. Translated: CASSPAGLAGTGELFF.

V and J are TRBV18 and TRBJ1-1; TRBD1 matches 9 bases. Germline V CDR1 and CDR2: KGHSH, LQKENI. This CDR3 is 17 amino acids long. V gave up 4 bases and J gave up 0 bases; unmatched junction bases: 9. In nucleotides, the CDR3 is TGTGCCAGCTCACTTCCGGGACAGGGCCCTTTGAACACTGAAGCTTTCTTT. Amino acid sequence: CASSLPGQGPLNTEAFF. Drawing the rest from reference TRBV18 and TRBJ1-1, the complete variable domain is NAGVMQNPRHLVRRRGQEARLRCSPMKGHSHVYWYRQLPEEGLKFMVYLQKENIIDESGMPKERFSAEFPKEGPSILRIQQVVRGDSAAYFCASSLPGQGPLNTEAFFGQGTRLTVV.

The CDR3 loop reads CATQEEVGEKLFF. In DNA, the CDR3 is TGTGCCACCCAGGAGGAGGTGGGTGAAAAACTGTTTTTT. This sequence joins TRBV24-1 and TRBJ1-4, with no clear D. The CDR3 is 13 amino acids. Trimming cost V 9 bases and J 7 bases, with 14 bases left between them. Germline CDR1 reads KGHDR; CDR2 reads SFDVKD.

This clone showed up just a few times. The genes are TRBV2 and TRBJ2-1, with D perhaps TRBD2 (6 bases). The CDR3 contains 13 residues. V dropped 8 bases and J dropped 0 bases, with 8 bases sitting between them. Germline-derived CDR1 and CDR2 are SNHLY and FYNNEI. CDR3 residues: CASRGSSYNEQFF. The CDR3 DNA reads as TGTGCCAGCCGGGGGAGCTCCTACAATGAGCAGTTCTTC.